This is a list of T cell receptor beta chains from one sample in a study of cytomegalovirus exposure and HLA in healthy donors. TCRdb's copy holds only in-frame clones and misses some; the assay was immunoSEQ multiplex PCR. This sample carries some 200,000 clones, roughly four fifths of them seen once, and the ten largest clones take 2% to 2.5%. Sequencing was performed on PBMCs. These receptor sequences come from a woman aged 25 to 39 in good health and CMV-seropositive. Both conserved end residues are part of each CDR3. Fields, in order: clone size, V gene, CDR3 protein. Part of the rows lack a size; the others show once, few, many or a class for expanded clones.

size: NA; V: TRBV7-2; CDR3: CASSQTGGLTEAFF
size: NA; V: TRBV13; CDR3: CASSFMSEQYF
size: NA; V: TRBV4-2; CDR3: CASSPRQGSSDTQYF
size: NA; V: TRBV5-1; CDR3: CASSSGGQGAFYEQYF
size: once; V: TRBV7-2; CDR3: CASSPGGPGDEKLFF
size: NA; V: TRBV5-6; CDR3: CASSLLQGAGEKLFF
size: NA; V: TRBV6-1; CDR3: CASRDRGYSNQPQHF
size: NA; V: TRBV11-2; CDR3: CASSLQSPHNVLTF
size: NA; V: TRBV13; CDR3: CASTPGKGSYNEQFF
size: once; V: TRBV27; CDR3: CASSFQGPNEKLFF
size: once; V: TRBV23-1; CDR3: CASSQSAMATLSTDTQYF
size: NA; V: TRBV30; CDR3: CAWSVLRQGAEGYTF